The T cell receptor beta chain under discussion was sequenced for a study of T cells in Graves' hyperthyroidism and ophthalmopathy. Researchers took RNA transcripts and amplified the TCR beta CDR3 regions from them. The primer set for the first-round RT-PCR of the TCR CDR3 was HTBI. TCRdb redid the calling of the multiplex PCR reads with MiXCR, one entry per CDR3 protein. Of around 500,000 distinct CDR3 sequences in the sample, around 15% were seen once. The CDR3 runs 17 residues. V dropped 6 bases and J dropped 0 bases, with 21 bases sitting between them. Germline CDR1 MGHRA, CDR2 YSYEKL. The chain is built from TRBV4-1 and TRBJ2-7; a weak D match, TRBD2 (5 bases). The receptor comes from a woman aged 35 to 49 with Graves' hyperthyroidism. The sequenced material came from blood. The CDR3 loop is CASRPENRGPSSYEQYF. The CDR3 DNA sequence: TGCGCCAGCAGACCCGAGAATCGAGGGCCTAGCTCCTACGAGCAGTACTTC.